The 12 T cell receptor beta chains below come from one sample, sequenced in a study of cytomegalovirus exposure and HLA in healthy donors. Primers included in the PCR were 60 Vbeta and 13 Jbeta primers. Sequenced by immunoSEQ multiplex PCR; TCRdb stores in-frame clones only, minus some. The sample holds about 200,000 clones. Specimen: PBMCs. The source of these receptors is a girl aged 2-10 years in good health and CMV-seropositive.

The CDR3 reads CASSVPGTVATDTQYF. The DNA of the CDR3 is TGTGCCAGCAGTGTTCCCGGGACAGTCGCCACAGATACGCAGTATTTT. The chain recombines TRBV28 with TRBJ2-3; the match to TRBD1 covers 7 bases. Trimming took 5 bases from V and 2 from J; bases not matched to a gene: 10. The CDR3 length is 16 residues. Germline CDR1 MDHEN, CDR2 SYDVKM.

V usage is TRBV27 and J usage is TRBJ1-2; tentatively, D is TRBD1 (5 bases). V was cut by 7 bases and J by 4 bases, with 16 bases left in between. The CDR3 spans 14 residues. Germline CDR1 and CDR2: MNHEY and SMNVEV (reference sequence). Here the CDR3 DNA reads TGTGCCAGCATGATCACAGGCTATTCCTATGGCTACACCTTC. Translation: CASMITGYSYGYTF.

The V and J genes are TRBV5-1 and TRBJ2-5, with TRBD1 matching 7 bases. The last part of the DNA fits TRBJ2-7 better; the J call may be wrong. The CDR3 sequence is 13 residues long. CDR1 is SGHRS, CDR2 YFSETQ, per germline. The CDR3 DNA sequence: TGCGCCAGCAGCGTGACAGGGCCCTACGAGCAGTACTTC. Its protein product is CASSVTGPYEQYF.

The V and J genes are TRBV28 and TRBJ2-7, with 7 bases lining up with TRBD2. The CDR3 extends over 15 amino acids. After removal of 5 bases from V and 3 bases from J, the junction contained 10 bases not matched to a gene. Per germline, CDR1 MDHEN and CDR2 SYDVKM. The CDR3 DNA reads TGTGCCAGCAGTCCTGACCGGGACTACTTCTACGAGCAGTACTTC. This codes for CASSPDRDYFYEQYF.

In DNA, the CDR3 is TGTGCCAGCAGCCCCAGTCCCGGGACAGGGGATGGCTACACCTTC. This encodes CASSPSPGTGDGYTF. This sequence joins TRBV9 and TRBJ1-2; 10 bases are shared with TRBD1. V shed 4 bases and J 6 bases; nucleotides not matched to a gene: 9. In germline, CDR1 is SGDLS, CDR2 YYNGEE. The CDR3 is made up of 15 amino acids. Using reference TRBV9 and TRBJ1-2 for the parts outside the CDR3, the full variable domain is DSGVTQTPKHLITATGQRVTLRCSPRSGDLSVYWYQQSLDQGLQFLIQYYNGEERAKGNILERFSAQQFPDLHSELNLSSLELGDSALYFCASSPSPGTGDGYTFGSGTRLTVV.

CDR3: CASSLVEGANTIYF. The CDR3 coding sequence is TGTGCCAGCAGTTTAGTTGAGGGGGCAAACACCATATATTTT. The chain couples TRBV6-5 to TRBJ1-3; 7 nucleotides agree with TRBD1. The J segment lost 6 bases and the V segment lost 4 bases, leaving 6 bases of the junction unmatched. Germline V CDR1 and CDR2: MNHEY, SVGAGI. CDR3 size: 14 residues.

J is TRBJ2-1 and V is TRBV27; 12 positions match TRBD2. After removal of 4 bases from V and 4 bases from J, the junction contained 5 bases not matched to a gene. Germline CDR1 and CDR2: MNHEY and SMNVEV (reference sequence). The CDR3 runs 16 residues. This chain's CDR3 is CASSSLLAGGYNEQFF. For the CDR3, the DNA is TGTGCCAGCAGTTCTCTTCTAGCGGGAGGGTACAATGAGCAGTTCTTC.

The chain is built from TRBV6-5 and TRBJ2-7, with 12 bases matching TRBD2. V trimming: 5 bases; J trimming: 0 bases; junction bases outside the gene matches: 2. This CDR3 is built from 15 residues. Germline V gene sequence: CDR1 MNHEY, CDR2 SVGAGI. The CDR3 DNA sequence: TGTGCCAGCAGTCCTAGCGGGAGGGCCTCCTACGAGCAGTACTTC. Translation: CASSPSGRASYEQYF.

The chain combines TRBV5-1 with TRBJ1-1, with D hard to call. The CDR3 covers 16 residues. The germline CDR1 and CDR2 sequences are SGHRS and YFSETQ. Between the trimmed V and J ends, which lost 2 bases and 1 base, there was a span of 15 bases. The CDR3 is CASSLTPPGGNTEAFF. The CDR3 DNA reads TGCGCCAGCAGCTTAACGCCCCCCGGAGGGAACACTGAAGCTTTCTTT.

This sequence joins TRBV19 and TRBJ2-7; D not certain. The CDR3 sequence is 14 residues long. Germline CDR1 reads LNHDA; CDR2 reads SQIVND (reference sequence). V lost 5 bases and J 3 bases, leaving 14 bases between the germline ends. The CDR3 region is CASSSQAPDYEQYF. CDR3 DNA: TGTGCCAGTAGTTCCCAGGCCCCGGACTACGAGCAGTACTTC.

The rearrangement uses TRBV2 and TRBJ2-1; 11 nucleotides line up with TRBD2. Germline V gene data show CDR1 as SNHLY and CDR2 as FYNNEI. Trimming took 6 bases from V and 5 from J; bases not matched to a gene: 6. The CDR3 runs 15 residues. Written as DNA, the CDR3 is TGTGCCAGCAGAGCAATGACTAGCGGGGACAATGAGCAGTTCTTC. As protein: CASRAMTSGDNEQFF.

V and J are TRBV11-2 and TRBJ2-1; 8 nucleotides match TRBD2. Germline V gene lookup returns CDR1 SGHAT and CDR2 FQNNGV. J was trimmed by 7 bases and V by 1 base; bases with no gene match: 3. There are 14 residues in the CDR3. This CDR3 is CASSLGTSGNEQFF. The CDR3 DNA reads TGTGCCAGCAGCTTAGGTACTAGCGGAAATGAGCAGTTCTTC.